A selection of T cell receptor beta chains follows, all from one sample in a study of beta chain features in type 1 diabetes. The assay was immunoSEQ multiplex PCR, and TCRdb's table has in-frame clones only and misses some. The repertoire includes approximately 300,000 clones, 9.5% to 11% of them detected once, and just over 0.015% sits in the top ten. Sequenced material: naive CD4+ T cells from blood. The receptor source for this set is a woman under 40 in good health. CDR3s include the opening cysteine and the closing phenylalanine or tryptophan. Each record gives: J gene, D gene, V gene, clone size, CDR3 protein, CDR3 DNA. D genes are given only for firm matches. Expanded clones are given a class, and other clones once, few, many or no size at all.

j_call: TRBJ2-1; d_call: .; v_call: TRBV6-5; clone_size: .; cdr3_aa: CASSYSRGTYNEQFF; cdr3_nt: TGTGCCAGCAGTTACTCGCGGGGAACCTACAATGAGCAGTTCTTC
j_call: TRBJ2-7; d_call: .; v_call: TRBV7-9; clone_size: .; cdr3_aa: CASSSTQGPRYF; cdr3_nt: TGTGCCAGCAGCTCAACTCAGGGTCCACGGTACTTC
j_call: TRBJ2-5; d_call: TRBD2; v_call: TRBV11-2; clone_size: .; cdr3_aa: CASSLLRPSGSETQYF; cdr3_nt: TGTGCCAGCAGCTTACTTAGGCCTAGCGGGAGTGAGACCCAGTACTTC
j_call: TRBJ2-1; d_call: TRBD2; v_call: TRBV27; clone_size: .; cdr3_aa: CASSLHPRTSGRLNEQFF; cdr3_nt: TGTGCCAGCAGTTTACATCCCCGGACTAGCGGGAGGTTAAATGAGCAGTTCTTC
j_call: TRBJ2-1; d_call: .; v_call: TRBV4-2; clone_size: few; cdr3_aa: CASSQDLLDSGKRNEQFF; cdr3_nt: TGTGCCAGCAGCCAAGACCTCCTGGATAGCGGAAAACGCAATGAGCAGTTCTTC
j_call: TRBJ2-7; d_call: .; v_call: TRBV30; clone_size: .; cdr3_aa: CAWSRGAYEQYF; cdr3_nt: TGTGCCTGGAGTCGGGGTGCCTACGAGCAGTACTTC
j_call: TRBJ2-5; d_call: TRBD1; v_call: TRBV18; clone_size: .; cdr3_aa: CASSPLASGGGETQYF; cdr3_nt: TGTGCCAGCTCACCCTTAGCTTCAGGGGGCGGAGAGACCCAGTACTTC
j_call: TRBJ1-5; d_call: .; v_call: TRBV18; clone_size: .; cdr3_aa: CASSPPGGEGPQHF; cdr3_nt: TGTGCCAGCTCACCACCCGGGGGGGAAGGGCCCCAGCATTTT
j_call: TRBJ2-1; d_call: TRBD2; v_call: TRBV12-5; clone_size: few; cdr3_aa: CARHHSGTSGNNEQFF; cdr3_nt: TGTGCTAGACATCACTCCGGGACTAGCGGTAACAATGAGCAGTTCTTC
j_call: TRBJ2-7; d_call: TRBD1; v_call: TRBV7-6; clone_size: .; cdr3_aa: CASSSLTGGTYEQYF; cdr3_nt: TGTGCCAGCAGCTCGTTGACAGGGGGGACCTACGAGCAGTACTTC
j_call: TRBJ1-2; d_call: TRBD1; v_call: TRBV5-4; clone_size: .; cdr3_aa: CASSHPDRSYGYTF; cdr3_nt: TGTGCCAGCAGCCACCCGGACAGGTCCTATGGCTACACCTTC
j_call: TRBJ1-5; d_call: TRBD1; v_call: TRBV19; clone_size: .; cdr3_aa: CASSIDRGRNQPQHF; cdr3_nt: TGTGCCAGTAGTATCGACAGGGGCCGCAATCAGCCCCAGCATTTT
j_call: TRBJ2-3; d_call: TRBD1; v_call: TRBV30; clone_size: .; cdr3_aa: CAWRMQGALDTQYF; cdr3_nt: TGTGCCTGGAGAATGCAGGGGGCTTTGGATACGCAGTATTTT
j_call: TRBJ2-7; d_call: TRBD1; v_call: TRBV29-1; clone_size: few; cdr3_aa: CSVELGQSPNEQYF; cdr3_nt: TGCAGCGTTGAATTGGGACAGTCTCCTAACGAGCAGTACTTC
j_call: TRBJ2-7; d_call: .; v_call: TRBV29-1; clone_size: .; cdr3_aa: CSVEGHTREQYF; cdr3_nt: TGCAGCGTGGAAGGGCATACGAGGGAGCAGTACTTC
j_call: TRBJ2-7; d_call: .; v_call: TRBV25-1; clone_size: few; cdr3_aa: CASRGDSYEQYF; cdr3_nt: TGTGCCAGCAGGGGCGACTCCTACGAGCAGTACTTC
j_call: TRBJ2-5; d_call: .; v_call: TRBV6-1; clone_size: .; cdr3_aa: CASSTVQGAETQYF; cdr3_nt: TGTGCCAGCAGTACAGTTCAGGGTGCGGAGACCCAGTACTTC
j_call: TRBJ1-5; d_call: TRBD1; v_call: TRBV6-6; clone_size: .; cdr3_aa: CATYRGQNNQPQHF; cdr3_nt: TGTGCCACGTACAGGGGGCAGAACAATCAGCCCCAGCATTTT
j_call: TRBJ2-1; d_call: TRBD2; v_call: TRBV5-1; clone_size: few; cdr3_aa: CASSSGGANGNEQFF; cdr3_nt: TGCGCCAGCAGCTCGGGGGGGGCGAATGGTAATGAGCAGTTCTTC
j_call: TRBJ2-7; d_call: .; v_call: TRBV18; clone_size: few; cdr3_aa: CASSPVRGQAYEQYF; cdr3_nt: TGTGCCAGCTCACCGGTAAGGGGCCAAGCTTACGAGCAGTACTTC
j_call: TRBJ2-1; d_call: TRBD2; v_call: TRBV18; clone_size: few; cdr3_aa: CASSSTSGSSYNEQFF; cdr3_nt: TGTGCCAGCTCATCGACTAGCGGGAGCTCCTACAATGAGCAGTTCTTC
j_call: TRBJ2-5; d_call: TRBD1; v_call: TRBV5-4; clone_size: few; cdr3_aa: CASSLDRGPQETQYF; cdr3_nt: TGTGCCAGCAGCTTGGACAGGGGGCCTCAAGAGACCCAGTACTTC
j_call: TRBJ2-5; d_call: .; v_call: TRBV5-1; clone_size: few; cdr3_aa: CASSLSTAESKETQYF; cdr3_nt: TGCGCCAGCAGCTTATCCACGGCGGAGAGCAAAGAGACCCAGTACTTC
j_call: TRBJ1-1; d_call: .; v_call: TRBV15; clone_size: .; cdr3_aa: CATRRQQNTEAFF; cdr3_nt: TGTGCCACCCGTAGACAGCAAAACACTGAAGCTTTCTTT
j_call: TRBJ1-5; d_call: TRBD1; v_call: TRBV28; clone_size: .; cdr3_aa: CASSLRDSYNQPQHF; cdr3_nt: TGTGCCAGCAGTTTAAGGGACAGTTACAATCAGCCCCAGCATTTT
j_call: TRBJ2-7; d_call: .; v_call: TRBV7-8; clone_size: few; cdr3_aa: CASSSQGSSYEQYF; cdr3_nt: TGTGCCAGCAGCTCTCAGGGGAGCTCCTACGAGCAGTACTTC
j_call: TRBJ2-7; d_call: .; v_call: TRBV28; clone_size: .; cdr3_aa: CASSLFGQQYF; cdr3_nt: TGTGCCAGCAGTTTATTTGGGCAGCAGTACTTC
j_call: TRBJ2-3; d_call: .; v_call: TRBV9; clone_size: few; cdr3_aa: CASSLRLLSTDTQYF; cdr3_nt: TGTGCCAGCAGCCTTCGACTCTTAAGCACAGATACGCAGTATTTT
j_call: TRBJ2-7; d_call: TRBD1; v_call: TRBV6-1; clone_size: few; cdr3_aa: CASSVTGTGEGEQYF; cdr3_nt: TGTGCCAGCAGTGTCACCGGGACAGGGGAGGGCGAGCAGTACTTC
j_call: TRBJ2-5; d_call: .; v_call: TRBV11-1; clone_size: .; cdr3_aa: CASSTRREETQYF; cdr3_nt: TGTGCCAGCAGCACCCGCCGAGAAGAGACCCAGTACTTC
j_call: TRBJ1-2; d_call: .; v_call: TRBV6-5; clone_size: few; cdr3_aa: CASRDPGYGYTF; cdr3_nt: TGTGCCAGCAGAGATCCCGGCTATGGCTACACCTTC